A selection of T cell receptor beta chains follows, all from one sample in a study of cytomegalovirus exposure and HLA in healthy donors. Using immunoSEQ multiplex PCR, the repertoire was profiled, and TCRdb retains in-frame clones only, with some absent. This sample contains under 130,000 clones. Sequencing input: PBMCs. These TCRs come from a man aged 50 or older in good health and CMV-seronegative. Both conserved end residues are part of each CDR3. A D gene is named only where the DNA matches it firmly.

J gene	V gene	D gene	CDR3 DNA	CDR3 protein
TRBJ1-1	TRBV6-5	.	TGTGCCAGCTCGGGGGGAACTGAAGCTTTCTTT	CASSGGTEAFF
TRBJ2-2	TRBV5-4	.	TGTGCCAGCAGCCCCTCCAACACCGGGGAGCTGTTTTTT	CASSPSNTGELFF
TRBJ1-4	TRBV6-6	TRBD1	TGTGCCAGCGCCGACAGGGCCGCTAATGAAAAACTGTTTTTT	CASADRAANEKLFF
TRBJ1-3	TRBV5-1	.	TGCGCCAGCAGCTTGGAAGGCGGCCTGAGCTCTGGAAACACCATATATTTT	CASSLEGGLSSGNTIYF
TRBJ1-2	TRBV7-9	.	TGTGCCAGCAGCCAGAAGACCGGGACACCAGATCCCTATGGCTACACCTTC	CASSQKTGTPDPYGYTF
TRBJ2-1	TRBV6-1	TRBD2	TGTGCCAGCAGTGGGACTAGCGGGGGGGTCCAGGCGTTCTTC	CASSGTSGGVQAFF
TRBJ2-7	TRBV7-8	TRBD2	TGTGCCAGCAGCAAGCGGGGGCGCCCCTACGAGCAGTACTTC	CASSKRGRPYEQYF
TRBJ1-2	TRBV18	TRBD1	TGTGCCAGCTCACCTTCGCCGGGACAGGGGGCTGGAGGCTACACCTTC	CASSPSPGQGAGGYTF
TRBJ1-1	TRBV11-2	.	TGTGCCAGCAGCTTCGTGGGACAGAACACTGAAGCTTTCTTT	CASSFVGQNTEAFF
TRBJ2-2	TRBV7-8	.	TGTGCCAGCAGCTTAATAGGGGTTAAAAACACCGGGGAGCTGTTTTTT	CASSLIGVKNTGELFF
TRBJ2-7	TRBV4-1	.	TGCGCCAGCAGCCAAGATCAACAGACGGACTACGAGCAGTACTTC	CASSQDQQTDYEQYF
TRBJ1-6	TRBV7-6	.	TGTGCCAGCAGCCAGGGATCCTTCTCCTATAATTCACCCCTCCACTTT	CASSQGSFSYNSPLHF
TRBJ1-2	TRBV4-3	TRBD1	TGCGCCAGCAGCCCCTACTTGGGGACAGCCGGCTACACCTTC	CASSPYLGTAGYTF
TRBJ2-2	TRBV5-1	TRBD1	TGCGCCAGCAGCCCTCCAGGCAGGGGGACGAACACCGGGGAGCTGTTTTTT	CASSPPGRGTNTGELFF
TRBJ1-4	TRBV5-1	TRBD1	TGCGCCAGCAGCGAAGGACAGGGGAATGAAAAACTGTTTTTT	CASSEGQGNEKLFF
TRBJ1-2	TRBV7-2	.	TGTGCCAGCAGCTTACGTACGGGGGGAAATGGCTACACCTTC	CASSLRTGGNGYTF
TRBJ2-7	TRBV27	.	TGTGCCAGCAGTGTAGCCTCGCGCGGTTCCTACGAGCAGTACTTC	CASSVASRGSYEQYF
TRBJ1-1	TRBV7-2	.	TGTGCCAGCAGCTGGGGCGCGGAAATCACTGAAGCTTTCTTT	CASSWGAEITEAFF
TRBJ1-1	TRBV5-1	TRBD1	TGCGCCAGCAGCCTTTCCTTCGGGACAGCGAACACTGAAGCTTTCTTT	CASSLSFGTANTEAFF
TRBJ2-5	TRBV4-1	.	TGCGCCAGCAGCGCGCTGACAGGACGGACGGAGACCCAGTACTTC	CASSALTGRTETQYF
TRBJ2-5	TRBV19	TRBD1	TGTGCCAGTAGCCTAGGGGGCGGATCGGAGACCCAGTACTTC	CASSLGGGSETQYF
TRBJ1-4	TRBV6-5	.	TGTGCCAGCAGTCGACATGGGGAAAAACTGTTTTTT	CASSRHGEKLFF
TRBJ1-1	TRBV4-1	TRBD1	TGCGCCAGCAGCCAAGATAGGCAGGACAGGCCTGAAGCTTTCTTT	CASSQDRQDRPEAFF
TRBJ2-7	TRBV7-6	.	TGTGCCAGCAGCGCAGGGGAAGTCCTCCACGAGCAGTACTTC	CASSAGEVLHEQYF
TRBJ1-1	TRBV9	.	TGTGCCAGCAGCGTAGGGGGGGCGGGGGCTGAAGCTTTCTTT	CASSVGGAGAEAFF
TRBJ2-7	TRBV5-4	TRBD2	TGTGCCAGCAGCGAGGGGACTAGCGGTACCTACGAGCAGTACTTC	CASSEGTSGTYEQYF
TRBJ2-1	TRBV4-3	TRBD2	TGCGCCAGCACCCACCTCGGAGGGACTAGCGGGAGGGGTGAGCAGTTCTTC	CASTHLGGTSGRGEQFF
TRBJ2-3	TRBV7-2	.	TGTGCCAGCAGCTTAGAACTAGCCAGTAGCACAGATACGCAGTATTTT	CASSLELASSTDTQYF
TRBJ2-1	TRBV6-6	TRBD2	TGTGCCAGCAGTTTTCGAGCGGGGGGCGGCAATGAGCAGTTCTTC	CASSFRAGGGNEQFF
TRBJ1-5	TRBV5-1	.	TGCGCCAGCAGTCGGGATAGCAATCAGCCCCAGCATTTT	CASSRDSNQPQHF
TRBJ1-4	TRBV5-6	.	TGTGCCAGCAGCTTCTTTTCGTTGTTCGGGGAAGCTAATGAAAAACTGTTTTTT	CASSFFSLFGEANEKLFF
TRBJ2-6	TRBV18	.	TGTGCCAGCTCACCAGGGGGCACAGGGTATGGTTCCGGGGCCAACGTCCTGACTTTC	CASSPGGTGYGSGANVLTF
TRBJ2-7	TRBV30	TRBD1	TGTGCCTGGAGTCTAGGACAGGGGAGAAAAAACGAGCAGTACTTC	CAWSLGQGRKNEQYF
TRBJ1-4	TRBV9	TRBD1	TGTGCCAGCAGCCTTGACAGGGCACATGAAAAACTGTTTTTT	CASSLDRAHEKLFF
TRBJ2-7	TRBV13	TRBD1	TGTGCCAGCAGCCCGAGACAGGGGGCATCTTCCGAGCAGTACTTC	CASSPRQGASSEQYF
TRBJ1-5	TRBV7-9	.	TGTGCCAGCAGCGCGGCGGGGTTTGGTCAGCCCCAGCATTTT	CASSAAGFGQPQHF
TRBJ2-7	TRBV7-2	.	TGTGCCAGCAGCTTATCCCCGGGAATCCCCTACGAGCAGTACTTC	CASSLSPGIPYEQYF
TRBJ2-3	TRBV5-6	.	TGTGCCAGCAGCCCTTTGAGCCCCACAGATACGCAGTATTTT	CASSPLSPTDTQYF
TRBJ2-2	TRBV9	.	TGTGCCAGCAGCCCAAGTTCGGGTTACACCGGGGAGCTGTTTTTT	CASSPSSGYTGELFF
TRBJ2-3	TRBV4-3	TRBD2	TGCGCCAGCAGCGACGGGACTAGAGGCACAGATACGCAGTATTTT	CASSDGTRGTDTQYF
TRBJ1-1	TRBV10-3	.	TGTGCCATCAAAACAACAGGGTACACTGAAGCTTTCTTT	CAIKTTGYTEAFF
TRBJ1-1	TRBV19	TRBD1	TGTGCCAGTAGTACCATGGGACAGGGGAAGTACACTGAAGCTTTCTTT	CASSTMGQGKYTEAFF
TRBJ1-1	TRBV18	.	TGTGCCAGCTCGTACGTCCAGAACATGAACACTGAAGCTTTCTTT	CASSYVQNMNTEAFF
TRBJ2-1	TRBV19	TRBD2	TGTGCCAGTAATCGCGGGAGGGCCTACAATGAGCAGTTCTTC	CASNRGRAYNEQFF
TRBJ2-1	TRBV5-1	.	TGCGCCAGCAGCTTGGGGGGAGTAGCGGTCTCCTACAATGAGCAGTTCTTC	CASSLGGVAVSYNEQFF
TRBJ1-3	TRBV7-9	TRBD1	TGTGCCAGCACGGGACAGATCTCTGGAAACACCATATATTTT	CASTGQISGNTIYF
TRBJ2-7	TRBV14	TRBD2	TGTGCCAGCAGCCCGACAGCGGGATGGCCCCCGACTCAGTACTTC	CASSPTAGWPPTQYF
TRBJ2-2	TRBV29-1	TRBD1	TGCAGCGTTCAGAAGGGACAGTATAACACCGGGGAGCTGTTTTTT	CSVQKGQYNTGELFF
TRBJ1-1	TRBV5-8	TRBD1	TGTGCCAGCAGCTTAGGGACAGGGGGCTCTGAAGCTTTCTTT	CASSLGTGGSEAFF
TRBJ2-7	TRBV7-2	.	TGTGCCAGCAGCTTAGCGCAGGCAGGGGGACTCTACGAGCAGTACTTC	CASSLAQAGGLYEQYF
TRBJ2-1	TRBV5-1	.	TGCGCCAGCAGCTTGCCAGGGATAGATGAGCAGTTCTTC	CASSLPGIDEQFF
TRBJ1-2	TRBV2	.	TGTGCCAGCATGGGGGGGAACTATGGCTACACCTTC	CASMGGNYGYTF
TRBJ2-3	TRBV7-2	TRBD2	TGTGCCAGCGGTCGGGAGGTGGAAGATACGCAGTATTTT	CASGREVEDTQYF
TRBJ1-2	TRBV19	TRBD1	TGTGCCAGTAGTCCTACCGGGACAGTCTATGGCTACACCTTC	CASSPTGTVYGYTF
TRBJ2-2	TRBV5-1	TRBD1	TGCGCCAGCAGCTACAGCCGGGACAGACTCACCGGGGAGCTGTTTTTT	CASSYSRDRLTGELFF
TRBJ1-2	TRBV7-2	.	TGTGCCAGCAGCTTAGATATGGCTCTCACAAATGGCTACACCTTC	CASSLDMALTNGYTF
TRBJ2-3	TRBV5-4	TRBD2	TGTGCCAGCAGCTTGAAGACTGGCGGGAGTGGCACAGATACGCAGTATTTT	CASSLKTGGSGTDTQYF
TRBJ2-3	TRBV30	TRBD2	TGTGCCTGGAGCGTACGGGCTAGCGGGAGAACAGATACGCAGTATTTT	CAWSVRASGRTDTQYF
TRBJ2-5	TRBV6-5	.	TGTGCCAGCAGTTACTCGTTAAGGGGAGAGACCCAGTACTTC	CASSYSLRGETQYF